Presented here are 8 T cell receptor beta chains from one specimen sequenced in a study of regulatory T cells in long-lasting Graves disease. The time point: newly diagnosed GD, antithyroid drugs for less than 3 months. TCR sequences were obtained from RNA taken from PBMCs. Construction of the TCR beta libraries employed iRepertoire HTBI primers in conjunction with Arm-PCR of CDR3 regions. TCRdb called the multiplex PCR reads again in MiXCR, with one record for every CDR3 protein. The table lists 350,000 to 450,000 distinct CDR3 sequences, over 14% of them singletons. The same sample was also used in a study of T cells in Graves' hyperthyroidism and ophthalmopathy.

This specimen was peripheral blood mononuclear cells (PBMCs), taken at new diagnosis, from a patient treated with antithyroid drugs. All receptors come from a woman aged 40 to 55 with Graves disease.

This clonotype has at least ten counts. V gene TRBV10-3 combines with J gene TRBJ2-1; 10 nucleotides align to TRBD2. Germline V gene sequence: CDR1 ENHRY, CDR2 SYGVKD. The CDR3 has 15 residues. V lost 2 bases to trimming and J lost 5 bases; unmatched junction nucleotides: 3. This chain's CDR3 is CAISERGLADNEQFF. The CDR3, as DNA: TGTGCCATCAGTGAGAGAGGACTAGCGGACAATGAGCAGTTCTTC.

At least ten counts were recorded for this clonotype. The V gene is TRBV7-9, the J gene TRBJ2-1; D unresolved. Germline CDR1 SEHNR, CDR2 FQNEAQ (reference sequence). This CDR3 has 16 residues. V lost 4 bases and J lost 10, with 23 bases in between. CDR3 in amino acids: CASSSLGAAVHGEQFF. The CDR3 DNA sequence: TGTGCCAGCAGCTCGTTGGGCGCCGCCGTACATGGGGAGCAGTTCTTC.

The chain is built from TRBV7-3 and TRBJ2-1; a weak D match, TRBD2 (6 bases). Germline V gene lookup returns CDR1 SGHTA and CDR2 FQGTGA. The CDR3 contains 15 residues. V lost 6 bases, J lost 4 bases, and 16 bases lay in between. The CDR3: CASSSDGGAYNEQFF. The DNA of the CDR3 is TGTGCCAGCAGTTCTGACGGAGGGGCTTACAATGAGCAGTTCTTC.

The DNA for the CDR3 is TGTGCCAGCAGCTCCCCGGACAGGCGAACCACCTACGAGCAGTACTTC. It codes for CASSSPDRRTTYEQYF. This chain links TRBV7-8 with TRBJ2-7; 7 bases fit TRBD1. The CDR3 is 16 residues long. Unmatched junction bases numbered 11, after V lost 4 bases and J lost 2 bases. Germline CDR1 reads SGHVS; CDR2 reads FQNEAQ.

In its sample, this clonotype was seen a few times. CDR3 bases: TGTGCCACCAGTGATGGAGCGCAGGGGGCCTACGAGCAGTACTTC. Encoded protein: CATSDGAQGAYEQYF. The chain uses TRBV24-1 and TRBJ2-7, with 7 bases matching TRBD1. The CDR3 contains 15 residues. Germline CDR1 KGHDR, CDR2 SFDVKD. V shed 3 bases, J shed 2 bases, and the junction held 6 bases outside the gene matches.

In this sample, this clonotype turned up many times. This chain links TRBV7-2 with TRBJ1-1; D uncertain. CDR1 is SGHTA, CDR2 FQGNSA, per germline. The CDR3 is 15 amino acids. V lost 1 base and J 0 bases, leaving 9 bases between the germline ends. The CDR3 reads CASSLGPHMNTEAFF. Here the CDR3 DNA reads TGTGCCAGCAGCTTAGGTCCACACATGAACACTGAAGCTTTCTTT.

The rearrangement joins TRBV6-1 to TRBJ1-5; tentative D call: TRBD1 (5 bases). Trimming took off 7 bases at V and 4 bases at J, with 14 bases between the two ends. CDR1 is MNHNS, CDR2 SASEGT, per germline. There are 14 residues in the CDR3. The CDR3 sequence is CASTFDSGNQPQHF. DNA for the CDR3: TGTGCCAGCACCTTCGACAGCGGAAATCAGCCCCAGCATTTT.

This clonotype was counted ten times or more. The chain links TRBV28 to TRBJ2-1; D is possibly TRBD2 (6 bases). This CDR3 has 13 residues. Germline CDR1 is MDHEN and CDR2 is SYDVKM. Trimming cost V 5 bases and J 16 bases, with 21 bases left between them. DNA of the CDR3: TGTGCCAGCAGTGCAGACAGACCGGGACTTAGTTTCTTC. Protein product: CASSADRPGLSFF.